This T cell receptor beta chain was found in a study of blood T cell repertoires in COVID-19. Study-wide background: Some COVID-19 samples were acute and others convalescent; all came from the United States, Italy and Spain.

Under the authors' procedure: Estimates of nucleated cell counts were drawn from the amplification of reference gene primers. Profiled with immunoSEQ multiplex PCR; TCRdb holds only in-frame clones, not every one. V, J and clone size derive from that table, while D and trimming were established from the DNA sequence. The table includes around 300,000 clones, around 90% detected once. This clone came up once. V lost 3 bases, J lost 3 bases, and 3 bases stayed unmatched. Germline V gene sequence: CDR1 SGHVS, CDR2 FNYEAQ. The CDR3 is 16 amino acids. Material: peripheral blood. The origin of this receptor is a woman between 40 and 55 years old who had recovered from COVID-19. This chain connects TRBV7-6 to TRBJ2-3, with TRBD2 matching 13 bases. DNA of the CDR3: TGTGCCAGCAGCTTGTGGACTAGCGGGAGTACAGATACGCAGTATTTT. Translating it yields CASSLWTSGSTDTQYF.